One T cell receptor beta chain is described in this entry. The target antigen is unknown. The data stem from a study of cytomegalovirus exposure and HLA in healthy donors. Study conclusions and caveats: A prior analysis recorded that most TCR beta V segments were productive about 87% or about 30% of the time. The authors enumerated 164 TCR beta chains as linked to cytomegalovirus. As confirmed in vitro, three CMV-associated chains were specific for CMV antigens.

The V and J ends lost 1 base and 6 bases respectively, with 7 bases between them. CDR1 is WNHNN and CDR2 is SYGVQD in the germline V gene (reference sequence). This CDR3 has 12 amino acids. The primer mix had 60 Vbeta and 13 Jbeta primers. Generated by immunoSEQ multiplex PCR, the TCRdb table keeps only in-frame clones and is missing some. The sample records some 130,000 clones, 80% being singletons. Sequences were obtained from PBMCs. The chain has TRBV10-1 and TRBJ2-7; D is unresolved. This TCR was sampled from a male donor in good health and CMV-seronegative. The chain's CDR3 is CASSEYESEQYF. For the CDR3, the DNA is TGCGCCAGCAGTGAGTACGAGAGCGAGCAGTACTTC.